One and the same sample provided the 10 T cell receptor beta chains below, sequenced in a study of blood T cell repertoires in COVID-19. Using immunoSEQ multiplex PCR, the repertoire was profiled, and TCRdb retains in-frame clones only, with some absent. The sample has 200,000 or so clones, approximately 91% seen once. Source material: peripheral blood. These receptors were taken from a man in his 60s who had recovered from COVID-19.

The rearrangement links TRBV6-5 to TRBJ1-2; D possibly corresponds to TRBD1 (5 bases). V was cut by 5 bases and J by 7 bases, with 14 bases left in between. CDR1 and CDR2 from the germline V gene are MNHEY and SVGAGI. The CDR3 spans 13 residues. The CDR3 DNA reads TGTGCCAGCAGTCTTTACGACAGCTCTGGCTACACCTTC. Its translation: CASSLYDSSGYTF.

The genes are TRBV15 and TRBJ2-7, with 7 bases that match TRBD2. Germline V gives CDR1 LNHNV, CDR2 YYDKDF (reference sequence). Trimming took 0 bases from V and 3 from J; bases not matched to a gene: 11. There are 17 residues in the CDR3. CDR3 bases: TGTGCCACCAGCAGAGATTTCGGACTAGAGTTTATCTACGAGCAGTACTTC. Encoded protein: CATSRDFGLEFIYEQYF.

This chain uses TRBV6-4 with TRBJ1-1; TRBD1 might be the D (5 bases). Trimming shortened V by 6 bases and J by 0 bases, and 11 bases separated the two germline ends. CDR3 length: 14 amino acids. The germline gives CDR1 MRHNA, CDR2 SNTAGT. CDR3 nucleotides: TGTGCCAGCAGCGCGGGACCACTGAACACTGAAGCTTTCTTT. It yields the protein CASSAGPLNTEAFF.

The V gene is TRBV6-5, the J gene TRBJ2-2, with D unclear. Per germline, CDR1 MNHEY and CDR2 SVGAGI. This CDR3 has 14 amino acids. Trimming removed 8 bases at V and 0 bases at J, with 10 bases between. This CDR3 reads CASQFDSNTGELFF. CDR3 nucleotides: TGTGCCAGCCAGTTCGACTCGAACACCGGGGAGCTGTTTTTT.

The chain uses TRBV28 and TRBJ1-5, with no clear D. CDR3 length equals 14 residues. V was pared by 2 bases and J by 7 bases, with 12 bases between. CDR1 is MDHEN, CDR2 SYDVKM, per germline. The CDR3, as DNA: TGTGCCAGCAGTTTAAGTCGGCGGGGACAGCCCCAGCATTTT. Encoded protein: CASSLSRRGQPQHF.

This clone was seen a few times. The V call is TRBV6-6, the J call TRBJ1-6, with TRBD1 as a possible D gene (5 bases). Germline CDR1 reads MNHNY; CDR2 reads SVGAGI (reference sequence). The CDR3 consists of 14 residues. V was clipped by 0 bases and J by 8 bases, with 8 bases between them. The CDR3 spells CASSYSQGDSPLHF. Written as DNA, the CDR3 is TGTGCCAGCAGTTACTCGCAGGGTGATTCACCCCTCCACTTT.

The V call is TRBV6-5, the J call TRBJ2-7; weak D call: TRBD1 (5 bases). The V end was cut by 2 bases, the J end by 2 bases, with 13 bases between. Per the germline V gene, CDR1 is MNHEY and CDR2 is SVGAGI. This CDR3 comprises 15 residues. The CDR3 reads CASSYGLPGTYEQYF. CDR3 coding DNA: TGTGCCAGCAGTTACGGCCTACCAGGGACCTACGAGCAGTACTTC.

The CDR3 loop is CASRGLAGEIGYEQYF. As DNA, the CDR3 is TGTGCCAGCAGGGGACTAGCGGGAGAAATTGGTTACGAGCAGTACTTC. V usage is TRBV2 and J usage is TRBJ2-7, with 14 nucleotides matching TRBD2. V shed 6 bases, J shed 4 bases, and the junction held 8 bases outside the gene matches. The length of the CDR3 is 16 residues. The germline gives CDR1 SNHLY, CDR2 FYNNEI.

The chain has TRBV18 and TRBJ2-7; 8 nucleotides align to TRBD1. The germline V gene has CDR1 KGHSH and CDR2 LQKENI. This CDR3 contains 17 residues. The ends lost 3 bases at V and 1 base at J; junction bases unmatched: 11. In DNA, the CDR3 is TGTGCCAGCTCACCGGTTAGTACAGGGACAGGTTCCTACGAGCAGTACTTC. The encoded protein is CASSPVSTGTGSYEQYF.

The chain carries TRBV15 and TRBJ1-1; D perhaps matches TRBD1 (5 bases). The CDR3 has 13 residues. V was clipped by 0 bases and J by 7 bases, with 9 bases between them. Germline-derived CDR1 and CDR2 are LNHNV and YYDKDF (reference sequence). The CDR3 coding sequence is TGTGCCACCAGCAGAGAGGGGCCCCGTGAAGCTTTCTTT. Protein sequence: CATSREGPREAFF.